These T cell receptor beta chains were read from a single sample in a study of glioma-infiltrating T cells after dendritic cell vaccination. The table came from immunoSEQ multiplex PCR; TCRdb's copy has only in-frame clones and leaves some out. The top ten hold 2.1% of the sample, which has over 80,000 clones, 75% to 85% seen once. The input for sequencing was blood, taken after dendritic cell vaccination. Receptors were obtained from a human donor with glioblastoma. Both conserved end residues are part of each CDR3. The order of the fields is clone size, D gene, J gene, V gene, CDR3 protein, CDR3 DNA. A D gene is named only where the DNA matches it firmly. A clone size is listed for some rows: how often the clone was seen (once, few, many), or a class if it is expanded.

size: NA
D: NA
J: TRBJ1-1
V: TRBV2
CDR3: CASAYSLNTEAFF
DNA: TGTGCCAGCGCTTACAGCTTGAACACTGAAGCTTTCTTT

size: NA
D: TRBD1
J: TRBJ2-7
V: TRBV7-9
CDR3: CASSLVVVPGQGRDEQYF
DNA: TGTGCCAGCAGCTTAGTTGTGGTACCGGGACAGGGGCGCGACGAGCAGTACTTC

size: NA
D: TRBD1
J: TRBJ2-3
V: TRBV27
CDR3: CASGRQGPTDTQYF
DNA: TGTGCCAGCGGAAGACAGGGCCCCACAGATACGCAGTATTTT

size: NA
D: TRBD1
J: TRBJ1-1
V: TRBV29-1
CDR3: CSVGTGGTEAFF
DNA: TGCAGCGTGGGGACAGGGGGCACTGAAGCTTTCTTT

size: NA
D: TRBD1
J: TRBJ1-6
V: TRBV9
CDR3: CASTGTGTDNSPLHF
DNA: TGTGCCAGCACCGGGACCGGGACAGATAATTCACCCCTCCACTTT

size: NA
D: NA
J: TRBJ2-3
V: TRBV7-9
CDR3: CASSLPSTDTQYF
DNA: TGTGCCAGCAGCCTTCCCAGCACAGATACGCAGTATTTT

size: few
D: NA
J: TRBJ1-2
V: TRBV14
CDR3: CASSQEMIMPSYGYTF
DNA: TGTGCCAGCAGCCAAGAGATGATCATGCCTAGCTATGGCTACACCTTC

size: few
D: NA
J: TRBJ1-1
V: TRBV5-1
CDR3: CASSRVGDTEAFF
DNA: TGCGCCAGCAGTCGGGTAGGGGACACTGAAGCTTTCTTT

size: NA
D: NA
J: TRBJ1-2
V: TRBV2
CDR3: CASSESSGNYGYTF
DNA: TGTGCCAGCAGTGAAAGTTCAGGAAACTATGGCTACACCTTC

size: NA
D: NA
J: TRBJ1-4
V: TRBV4-1
CDR3: CASSQVGRRKANEKLFF
DNA: TGCGCCAGCAGCCAAGTTGGCAGGAGGAAGGCTAATGAAAAACTGTTTTTT

size: NA
D: TRBD2
J: TRBJ2-7
V: TRBV7-2
CDR3: CASSLTSGPIHEQYF
DNA: TGTGCCAGCAGCTTAACTAGCGGCCCCATCCACGAGCAGTACTTC

size: NA
D: TRBD1
J: TRBJ2-2
V: TRBV6-1
CDR3: CASSDQTGVETGELFF
DNA: TGTGCCAGCAGTGATCAGACAGGGGTAGAGACCGGGGAGCTGTTTTTT